This T cell receptor beta chain was sequenced in a study of T cell responses to AZD1222 COVID-19 vaccine. Study results and caveats: The CD4 TCRs associated with vaccination extended across spike and predominated at 160-218 and 743-854.

Trimming left V 5 bases short and J 6 bases short, with 15 bases between. The CDR3 has 14 residues. Germline V gene sequence: CDR1 SGHNT, CDR2 YENEEA. With respect to this clone: Antigen: not known.

Sequencing used immunoSEQ multiplex PCR; TCRdb keeps in-frame clones, though not all of them. Seen here are about 110,000 clones, 65% to 85% observed once, and the top ten hold roughly 9.9%. The receptor was isolated from an adult in good health. Sequenced here: peripheral blood, sampled on day 0 of AZD1222 vaccination. The V and J genes are TRBV11-3 and TRBJ2-3; D possibly uses TRBD1 or TRBD2 (5 bases each). For the CDR3, the DNA is TGTGCCAGCAGCAGGGGACCCTCTCAGGATACGCAGTATTTT. It codes for CASSRGPSQDTQYF.